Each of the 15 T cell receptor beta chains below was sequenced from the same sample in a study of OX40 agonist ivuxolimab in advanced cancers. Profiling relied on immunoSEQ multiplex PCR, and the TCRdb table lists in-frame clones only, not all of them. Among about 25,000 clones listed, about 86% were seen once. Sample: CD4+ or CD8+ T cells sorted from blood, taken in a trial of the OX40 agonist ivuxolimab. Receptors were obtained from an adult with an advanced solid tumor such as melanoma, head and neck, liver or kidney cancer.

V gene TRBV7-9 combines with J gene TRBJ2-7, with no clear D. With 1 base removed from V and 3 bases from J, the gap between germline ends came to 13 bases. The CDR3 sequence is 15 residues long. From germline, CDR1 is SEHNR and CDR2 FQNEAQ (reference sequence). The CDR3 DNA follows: TGTGCCAGCAGCTTAGATTCTCCCAAGCTCTACGAGCAGTACTTC. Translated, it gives CASSLDSPKLYEQYF.

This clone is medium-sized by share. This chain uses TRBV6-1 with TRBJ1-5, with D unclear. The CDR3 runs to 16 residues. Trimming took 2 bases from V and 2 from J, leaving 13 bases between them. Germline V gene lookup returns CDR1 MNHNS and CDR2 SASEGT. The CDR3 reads CASSESEGVGNQPQHF. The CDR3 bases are TGTGCCAGCAGTGAATCGGAGGGAGTAGGCAATCAGCCCCAGCATTTT.

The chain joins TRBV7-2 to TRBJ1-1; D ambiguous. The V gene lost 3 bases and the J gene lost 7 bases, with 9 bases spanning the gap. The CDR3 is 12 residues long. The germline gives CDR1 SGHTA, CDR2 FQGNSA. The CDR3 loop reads CASSFGPIEAFF. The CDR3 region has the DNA TGTGCCAGCAGCTTCGGGCCGATTGAAGCTTTCTTT. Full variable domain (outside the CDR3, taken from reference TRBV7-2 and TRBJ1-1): GAGVSQSPSNKVTEKGKDVELRCDPISGHTALYWYRQSLGQGLEFLIYFQGNSAPDKSGLPSDRFSAERTGGSVSTLTIQRTQQEDSAVYLCASSFGPIEAFFGQGTRLTVV.

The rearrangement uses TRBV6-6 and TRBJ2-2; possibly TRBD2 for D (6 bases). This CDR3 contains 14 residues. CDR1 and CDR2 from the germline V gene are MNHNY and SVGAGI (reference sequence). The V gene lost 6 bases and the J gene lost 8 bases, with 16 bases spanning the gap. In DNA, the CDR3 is TGTGCCAGCAGGGGGGAGCGGGTGTTGGGGGAGCTGTTTTTT. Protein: CASRGERVLGELFF.

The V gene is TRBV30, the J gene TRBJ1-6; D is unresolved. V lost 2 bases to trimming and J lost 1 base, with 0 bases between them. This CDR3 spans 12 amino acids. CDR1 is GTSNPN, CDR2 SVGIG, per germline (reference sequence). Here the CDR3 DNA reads TGTGCCTGGAGTTCCTATAATTCACCCCTCCACTTT. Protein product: CAWSSYNSPLHF.

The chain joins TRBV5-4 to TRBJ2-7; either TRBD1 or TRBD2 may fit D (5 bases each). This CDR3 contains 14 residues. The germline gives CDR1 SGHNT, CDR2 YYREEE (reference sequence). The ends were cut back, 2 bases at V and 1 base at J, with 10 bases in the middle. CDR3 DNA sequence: TGTGCCAGCAGCTTCTCCGAGGGGTCCTACGAGCAGTACTTC. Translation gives CASSFSEGSYEQYF. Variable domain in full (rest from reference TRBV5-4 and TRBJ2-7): ETGVTQSPTHLIKTRGQQVTLRCSSQSGHNTVSWYQQALGQGPQFIFQYYREEENGRGNFPPRFSGLQFPNYSSELNVNALELDDSALYLCASSFSEGSYEQYFGPGTRLTVT.

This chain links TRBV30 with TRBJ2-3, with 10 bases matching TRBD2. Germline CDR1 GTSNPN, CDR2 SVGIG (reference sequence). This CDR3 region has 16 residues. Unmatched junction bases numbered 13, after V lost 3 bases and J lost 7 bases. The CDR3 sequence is CAWRGGLAGDFYTQYF. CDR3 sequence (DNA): TGTGCCTGGAGGGGAGGGCTAGCGGGGGACTTCTATACGCAGTATTTT. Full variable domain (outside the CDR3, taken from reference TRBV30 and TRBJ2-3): SQTIHQWPATLVQPVGSPLSLECTVEGTSNPNLYWYRQAAGRGLQLLFYSVGIGQISSEVPQNLSASRPQDRQFILSSKKLLLSDSGFYLCAWRGGLAGDFYTQYFGPGTRLTVL.

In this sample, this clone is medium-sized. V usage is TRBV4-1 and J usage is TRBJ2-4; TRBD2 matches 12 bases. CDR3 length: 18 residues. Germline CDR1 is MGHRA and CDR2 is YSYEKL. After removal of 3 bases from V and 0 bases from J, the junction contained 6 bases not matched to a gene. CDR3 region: CASSHLLAGGLAKNIQYF. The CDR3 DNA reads TGCGCCAGCAGCCACTTACTAGCGGGAGGTCTAGCCAAAAACATTCAGTACTTC.

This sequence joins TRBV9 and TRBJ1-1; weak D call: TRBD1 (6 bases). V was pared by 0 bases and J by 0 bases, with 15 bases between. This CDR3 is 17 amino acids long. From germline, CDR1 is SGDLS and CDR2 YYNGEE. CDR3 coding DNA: TGTGCCAGCAGCGTAGCTACGGGAGGGGGGGTGAACACTGAAGCTTTCTTT. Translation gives CASSVATGGGVNTEAFF.

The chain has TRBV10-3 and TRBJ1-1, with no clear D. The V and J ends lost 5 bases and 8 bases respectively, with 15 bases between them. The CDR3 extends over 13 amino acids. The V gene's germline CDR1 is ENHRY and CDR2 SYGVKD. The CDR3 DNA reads TGTGCCATCAGTAGGGTGTTTGGCGACGAAGCTTTCTTT. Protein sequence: CAISRVFGDEAFF.

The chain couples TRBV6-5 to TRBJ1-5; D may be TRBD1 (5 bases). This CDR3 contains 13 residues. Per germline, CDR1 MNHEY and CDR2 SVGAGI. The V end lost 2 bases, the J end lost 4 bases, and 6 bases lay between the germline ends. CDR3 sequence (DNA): TGTGCCAGCAGTTACGCAGGGAATCAGCCCCAGCATTTT. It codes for CASSYAGNQPQHF.

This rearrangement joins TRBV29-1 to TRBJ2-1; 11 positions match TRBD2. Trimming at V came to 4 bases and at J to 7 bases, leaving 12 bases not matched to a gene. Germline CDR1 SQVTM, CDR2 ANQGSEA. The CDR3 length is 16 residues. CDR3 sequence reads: CSVGGTSGLSGNEQFF. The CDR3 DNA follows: TGCAGCGTTGGGGGGACTAGCGGCCTCTCCGGGAATGAGCAGTTCTTC.

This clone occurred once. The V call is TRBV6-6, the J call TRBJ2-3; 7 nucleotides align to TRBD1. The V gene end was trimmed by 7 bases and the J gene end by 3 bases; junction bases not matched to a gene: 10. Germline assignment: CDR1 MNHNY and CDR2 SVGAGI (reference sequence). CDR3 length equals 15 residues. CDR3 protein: CASNLRDRLTDTQYF. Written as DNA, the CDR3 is TGTGCCAGCAATCTCCGGGACAGATTAACAGATACGCAGTATTTT.

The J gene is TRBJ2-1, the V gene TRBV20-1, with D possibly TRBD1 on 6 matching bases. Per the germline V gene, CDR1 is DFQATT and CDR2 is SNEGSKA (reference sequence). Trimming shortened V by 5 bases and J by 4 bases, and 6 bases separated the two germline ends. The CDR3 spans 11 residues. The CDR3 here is CSADRYNEQFF. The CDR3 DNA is TGCAGTGCTGACAGGTACAATGAGCAGTTCTTC.

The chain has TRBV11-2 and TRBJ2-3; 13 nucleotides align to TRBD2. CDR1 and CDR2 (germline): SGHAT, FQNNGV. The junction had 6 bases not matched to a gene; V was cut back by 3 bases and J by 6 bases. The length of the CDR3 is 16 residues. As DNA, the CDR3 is TGTGCCAGCAGCTTCGGACTAGCGGGAGTTTTCGATACGCAGTATTTT. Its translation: CASSFGLAGVFDTQYF.